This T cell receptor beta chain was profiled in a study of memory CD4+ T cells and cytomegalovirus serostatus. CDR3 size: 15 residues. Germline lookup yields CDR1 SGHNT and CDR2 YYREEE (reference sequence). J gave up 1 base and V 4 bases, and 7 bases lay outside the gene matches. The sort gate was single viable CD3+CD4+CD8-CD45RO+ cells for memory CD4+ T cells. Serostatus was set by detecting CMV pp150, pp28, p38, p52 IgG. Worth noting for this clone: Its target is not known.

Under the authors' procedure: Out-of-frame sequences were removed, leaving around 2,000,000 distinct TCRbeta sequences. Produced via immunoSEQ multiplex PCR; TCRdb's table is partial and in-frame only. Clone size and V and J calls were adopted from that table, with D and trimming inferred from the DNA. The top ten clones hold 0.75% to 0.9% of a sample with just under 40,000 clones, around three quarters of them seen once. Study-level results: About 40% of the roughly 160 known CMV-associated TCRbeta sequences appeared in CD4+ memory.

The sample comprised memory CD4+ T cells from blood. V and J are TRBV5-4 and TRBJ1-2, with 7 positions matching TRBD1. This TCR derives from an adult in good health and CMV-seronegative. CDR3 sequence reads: CASSPGTALNYGYTF. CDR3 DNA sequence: TGTGCCAGCAGCCCCGGGACAGCCCTTAACTATGGCTACACCTTC.